This entry lists 26 T cell receptor beta chains sequenced from one sample in a study of shared clonotypes between healthy human individuals. This table comes from immunoSEQ multiplex PCR, and its TCRdb copy is limited to in-frame clones, with some not included. The table lists under 2,000,000 clones, around 96% of them singletons. Naive CD8 isolation took CD45RO-negative cells positively selected for CCR7 and excluded terminally differentiated effector memory CD45RA+ cells. Sequencing was done on a sample of naive CD8+ T cells sorted from blood. These receptors were collected from a man aged 18 to 35 in good health.

The chain joins TRBV7-9 to TRBJ2-1; the D gene is possibly TRBD2 (6 bases). Per germline, CDR1 SEHNR and CDR2 FQNEAQ (reference sequence). This CDR3 is 12 amino acids long. Trimming took off 8 bases at V and 5 bases at J, with 10 bases between the two ends. CDR3 sequence reads: CASHGRNNEQFF. CDR3 nucleotide sequence: TGTGCCAGCCACGGGAGAAACAATGAGCAGTTCTTC.

The rearrangement joins TRBV4-1 to TRBJ1-6; D unresolved. The CDR3 runs 14 residues. CDR1 is MGHRA, CDR2 YSYEKL, per germline. The germline V and J ends were trimmed by 8 bases and 0 bases, with 8 bases remaining between them. For the CDR3, the DNA is TGCGCCAGCGGAGGGCTCTCCTATAATTCACCCCTCCACTTT. Translation gives CASGGLSYNSPLHF.

The V gene is TRBV4-1, the J gene TRBJ1-6, with D unclear. The CDR3 is 17 residues long. V lost 0 bases and J lost 0, with 9 bases in between. Germline V CDR1 and CDR2: MGHRA, YSYEKL. The CDR3 loop reads CASSQDTVSSYNSPLHF. CDR3 sequence (DNA): TGCGCCAGCAGCCAAGATACGGTCAGCTCCTATAATTCACCCCTCCACTTT.

This chain connects TRBV7-8 to TRBJ2-5; 7 nucleotides line up with TRBD2. The CDR3 totals 15 residues. Germline-derived CDR1 and CDR2 are SGHVS and FQNEAQ. The trim removed 5 bases at V and 11 bases at J, leaving 17 bases unmatched. The CDR3 DNA sequence: TGTGCCAGCAGCGTCCCCACCAGCGGGATCGTAGAGCAGTACTTC. Protein product: CASSVPTSGIVEQYF. The full variable domain, its missing parts supplied by reference TRBV7-8 and TRBJ2-5, is GAGVSQSPRYKVAKRGQDVALRCDPISGHVSLFWYQQALGQGPEFLTYFQNEAQLDKSGLPSDRFFAERPEGSVSTLKIQRTQQEDSAVYLCASSVPTSGIVEQYFGPGTRLLVL.

The rearrangement uses TRBV7-2 and TRBJ2-7; 13 bases map to TRBD2. V trimming: 2 bases; J trimming: 0 bases; junction bases outside the gene matches: 4. CDR3 length: 17 amino acids. The V gene's germline CDR1 is SGHTA and CDR2 FQGNSA. As DNA, the CDR3 is TGTGCCAGCAGCTTAATACTAGCGGGGGGGAACTCCTACGAGCAGTACTTC. As protein: CASSLILAGGNSYEQYF.

The chain has TRBV13 and TRBJ2-1; TRBD1 might be the D (5 bases). CDR1 and CDR2 from the germline V gene are PRHDT and FYEKMQ (reference sequence). The CDR3 spans 13 residues. The V and J ends lost 4 bases and 8 bases respectively, with 12 bases between them. The CDR3 DNA sequence: TGTGCCAGCAGCTCGACCGACAGCCATGAGCAGTTCTTC. It codes for CASSSTDSHEQFF.

This CDR3 is CASSLEVIYGSNTGELFF. The CDR3 coding sequence is TGTGCCAGCAGCCTCGAGGTCATTTACGGCTCGAACACCGGGGAGCTGTTTTTT. V and J are TRBV5-4 and TRBJ2-2; D gene ambiguous. The CDR3 sequence is 18 residues long. Deletions cut 4 bases from V and 0 bases from J, with 19 bases between. CDR1 is SGHNT and CDR2 is YYREEE in the germline V gene (reference sequence). The full variable domain, in which reference TRBV5-4 and TRBJ2-2 provide the parts outside the CDR3, is ETGVTQSPTHLIKTRGQQVTLRCSSQSGHNTVSWYQQALGQGPQFIFQYYREEENGRGNFPPRFSGLQFPNYSSELNVNALELDDSALYLCASSLEVIYGSNTGELFFGEGSRLTVL.

The chain links TRBV4-1 to TRBJ2-7; D is undetermined. Germline V gene sequence: CDR1 MGHRA, CDR2 YSYEKL. V gave up 5 bases and J gave up 3 bases, with 11 bases separating them. This CDR3 is built from 13 residues. CDR3 in DNA: TGCGCCAGCAGCAGGGAAAGATACTACGAGCAGTACTTC. It yields the protein CASSRERYYEQYF.

The genes are TRBV7-6 and TRBJ2-1, with TRBD1 matching over 7 bases. The CDR3 sequence is 17 residues long. J lost 8 bases, V lost 1 base, and 14 bases had no gene match. Germline CDR1 reads SGHVS; CDR2 reads FNYEAQ. In DNA, the CDR3 is TGTGCCAGCAGCTTAGGGCCCTACTCGACAGGGCAGGATGAGCAGTTCTTC. Translated: CASSLGPYSTGQDEQFF. The whole variable domain, remainder taken from reference TRBV7-6 and TRBJ2-1, is GAGVSQSPRYKVTKRGQDVALRCDPISGHVSLYWYRQALGQGPEFLTYFNYEAQQDKSGLPNDRFSAERPEGSISTLTIQRTEQRDSAMYRCASSLGPYSTGQDEQFFGPGTRLTVL.

V usage is TRBV9 and J usage is TRBJ1-3; D uncertain. V dropped 0 bases and J dropped 2 bases, with 9 bases sitting between them. The CDR3 has 15 amino acids. The germline V gene has CDR1 SGDLS and CDR2 YYNGEE. CDR3 loop: CASSVDGSAGNTIYF. As DNA, the CDR3 is TGTGCCAGCAGCGTAGACGGCAGTGCTGGAAACACCATATATTTT.

The chain uses TRBV6-5 and TRBJ1-1; no clear D gene. The CDR3 covers 10 residues. V was shortened by 5 bases and J by 11 bases, with 9 bases between the two germline ends. Germline V gene lookup returns CDR1 MNHEY and CDR2 SVGAGI. CDR3 in amino acids: CASSETTAFF. The CDR3 nucleotides are TGTGCCAGCAGTGAAACAACGGCTTTCTTT.

The rearrangement links TRBV6-6 to TRBJ1-1, with D perhaps TRBD1 (5 bases). The V gene lost 2 bases and the J gene lost 5 bases, with 18 bases spanning the gap. Germline loops: CDR1 MNHNY, CDR2 SVGAGI (reference sequence). The CDR3 runs to 16 residues. CDR3 sequence reads: CASSYAEGAGWTEAFF. The CDR3 bases are TGTGCCAGCAGTTACGCAGAAGGGGCAGGGTGGACTGAAGCTTTCTTT.

This CDR3 is CASSQDPGGYEQFF. The CDR3 nucleotides are TGCGCCAGCAGCCAAGATCCGGGAGGCTATGAGCAGTTCTTC. The chain links TRBV4-3 to TRBJ2-1, with 7 bases lining up with TRBD2. This CDR3 region has 14 residues. Trimming cost V 0 bases and J 8 bases; bases outside gene matches: 4. CDR1 and CDR2 from the germline V gene are LGHNA and YSLEER.

The rearrangement links TRBV27 to TRBJ2-7, with 8 nucleotides matching TRBD2. The CDR3 contains 14 residues. With 6 bases clipped from V and 0 bases from J, the junction kept 4 bases outside the gene matches. Germline CDR1 and CDR2: MNHEY and SMNVEV (reference sequence). The CDR3 DNA follows: TGTGCCAGCAGATGGACTAGCAGCTCCTACGAGCAGTACTTC. This codes for CASRWTSSSYEQYF.

This clone showed up just once. CDR3 sequence reads: CASSVGGTASYNEQFF. The CDR3 coding sequence is TGTGCCAGCAGCGTAGGTGGGACAGCCTCCTACAATGAGCAGTTCTTC. The chain recombines TRBV9 with TRBJ2-1; TRBD1 matches at 7 bases. Germline V CDR1 and CDR2: SGDLS, YYNGEE. The CDR3 has 16 residues. V gave up 0 bases and J gave up 0 bases; unmatched junction bases: 3.

This sequence joins TRBV9 and TRBJ2-1; 7 bases are shared with TRBD2. This CDR3 has 11 residues. V lost 3 bases and J lost 15; bases outside the gene matches: 6. CDR1 and CDR2 from the germline V gene are SGDLS and YYNGEE. The CDR3 nucleotides read TGTGCCAGCAGCGCAGCGGGAAGGTGGTTCTTC. This translates into CASSAAGRWFF.

This chain links TRBV7-9 with TRBJ2-3; 8 bases fit TRBD2. The CDR3 extends over 17 amino acids. With 0 bases clipped from V and 2 bases from J, the junction kept 7 bases outside the gene matches. Germline loops: CDR1 SEHNR, CDR2 FQNEAQ (reference sequence). The CDR3 DNA reads TGTGCCAGCAGCTTAGCCGGGCTAGCGGGCCTCACAGATACGCAGTATTTT. It encodes CASSLAGLAGLTDTQYF.

This chain uses TRBV20-1 with TRBJ2-3; no definite D call. The germline gives CDR1 DFQATT, CDR2 SNEGSKA (reference sequence). The CDR3 extends over 11 amino acids. Trimming removed 5 bases at V and 8 bases at J, with 11 bases between. CDR3 residues: CSAPQEITQYF. DNA for the CDR3: TGCAGTGCTCCTCAGGAGATTACGCAGTATTTT.

This chain connects TRBV30 to TRBJ2-1; the match to TRBD2 covers 10 bases. There are 20 residues in the CDR3. The germline V gene has CDR1 GTSNPN and CDR2 SVGIG (reference sequence). V trimming: 0 bases; J trimming: 5 bases; junction bases outside the gene matches: 19. CDR3 sequence reads: CAWSVTLILTGTSVDNEQFF. The CDR3 DNA reads as TGTGCCTGGAGTGTGACTCTGATCTTAACCGGGACTAGCGTTGACAATGAGCAGTTCTTC.

J is TRBJ2-5 and V is TRBV18; D uncertain. Trimming cost V 6 bases and J 4 bases, with 15 bases left between them. This CDR3 comprises 14 residues. In germline, CDR1 is KGHSH, CDR2 LQKENI. CDR3 sequence: CASSNSEWLETQYF. In DNA, the CDR3 is TGTGCCAGCTCGAACAGTGAGTGGTTAGAGACCCAGTACTTC.

This clone was found once. The V call is TRBV2, the J call TRBJ1-5, with D perhaps matching TRBD1 (5 bases). This CDR3 contains 16 residues. Trimming pared 2 bases from V and 5 bases from J, leaving 16 bases between. Germline CDR1 and CDR2: SNHLY and FYNNEI. The CDR3 is CASSESGRDFHQPQHF. CDR3 nucleotide sequence: TGTGCCAGCAGTGAAAGCGGGCGGGACTTTCATCAGCCCCAGCATTTT.

The chain combines TRBV9 with TRBJ2-1, with 7 positions matching TRBD1. This CDR3 spans 15 amino acids. V gave up 3 bases and J gave up 5 bases; unmatched junction bases: 8. Germline V gene lookup returns CDR1 SGDLS and CDR2 YYNGEE. CDR3 region: CASSDDRDADNEQFF. The CDR3 nucleotides are TGTGCCAGCAGCGACGACAGGGACGCTGACAATGAGCAGTTCTTC.

CDR3 residues: CASSQEYRTYNSPLHF. The CDR3 DNA sequence: TGCGCCAGCAGCCAAGAGTACAGGACATATAATTCACCCCTCCACTTT. This chain links TRBV4-1 with TRBJ1-6; the D gene is possibly TRBD1 (5 bases). Trimming removed 0 bases at V and 4 bases at J, with 10 bases between. CDR3 length: 16 residues. Per the germline V gene, CDR1 is MGHRA and CDR2 is YSYEKL.

This chain connects TRBV7-9 to TRBJ2-3; D gene uncertain. The CDR3 loop spans 11 amino acids. Germline V gene data show CDR1 as SEHNR and CDR2 as FQNEAQ (reference sequence). Trimming cost V 4 bases and J 6 bases, with 5 bases left between them. The CDR3 DNA reads as TGTGCCAGCAGCTACGGGGATACGCAGTATTTT. Its translation is CASSYGDTQYF.

This clone was picked up one time. The chain joins TRBV10-3 to TRBJ2-5; 9 bases fit TRBD1. The CDR3 sequence is 14 residues long. Germline assignment: CDR1 ENHRY and CDR2 SYGVKD. V lost 2 bases, J lost 3 bases, and 1 base stayed unmatched. Here the CDR3 reads CAISERTGEETQYF. The CDR3, as DNA: TGTGCCATCAGTGAGCGGACAGGGGAAGAGACCCAGTACTTC.

The rearrangement joins TRBV2 to TRBJ2-5; D not certain. This CDR3 is built from 14 residues. Per the germline V gene, CDR1 is SNHLY and CDR2 is FYNNEI. V was clipped by 2 bases and J by 2 bases, with 9 bases between them. This chain's CDR3 is CASSEYRLQETQYF. CDR3 nucleotides: TGTGCCAGCAGTGAATATCGCTTGCAAGAGACCCAGTACTTC.